The rows below give T cell receptor beta chains drawn from one sample of a study of T cells in Graves' hyperthyroidism and ophthalmopathy. TCRdb re-derived calls from the multiplex PCR reads in MiXCR, one entry per CDR3 protein. This table has roughly 250,000 distinct CDR3 sequences, approximately 15% appearing once. Sequenced: blood. The receptors here all came from a middle-aged woman with Graves' hyperthyroidism that later progressed to Graves' ophthalmopathy. CDR3s include the opening cysteine and the closing phenylalanine or tryptophan. Each record gives: clone size, V gene, D gene, J gene, CDR3 protein, CDR3 DNA. The D gene is left open where the match is weak. Size is stated for part of the rows, as once, few or many counts, or as a class when the clone is expanded.

size: many; V: TRBV6-1; D: NA; J: TRBJ2-7; CDR3: CASSYGPTYEQYF; DNA: TGTGCCAGCAGTTACGGCCCTACCTACGAGCAGTACTTC
size: many; V: TRBV18; D: NA; J: TRBJ2-5; CDR3: CASSPTSRGKETQYF; DNA: TGTGCCAGCTCACCCACTTCGAGGGGTAAGGAGACCCAGTACTTC
size: many; V: TRBV10-3; D: NA; J: TRBJ1-5; CDR3: CAAGDTNQPQHF; DNA: TGTGCCGCGGGGGACACCAATCAGCCCCAGCATTTT
size: NA; V: TRBV14; D: NA; J: TRBJ2-2; CDR3: CASSQFGTGELFF; DNA: TGTGCCAGCAGCCAATTTGGCACCGGGGAGCTGTTTTTT
size: many; V: TRBV27; D: TRBD2; J: TRBJ2-7; CDR3: CASKKGAGAYEQYF; DNA: TGTGCCAGCAAAAAAGGAGCGGGAGCTTACGAGCAGTACTTC
size: many; V: TRBV7-2; D: TRBD2; J: TRBJ2-1; CDR3: CASSLVLAGNEQFF; DNA: TGTGCCAGCAGCTTAGTCCTAGCGGGCAATGAGCAGTTCTTC
size: NA; V: TRBV7-9; D: TRBD2; J: TRBJ2-1; CDR3: CASNLLAGAFNEQFF; DNA: TGTGCCAGCAACTTACTAGCGGGAGCTTTTAATGAGCAGTTCTTC
size: many; V: TRBV28; D: TRBD1; J: TRBJ1-1; CDR3: CASSFRDSITEAFF; DNA: TGTGCCAGCAGCTTTCGGGACAGTATCACTGAAGCTTTCTTT
size: many; V: TRBV9; D: TRBD2; J: TRBJ2-1; CDR3: CASSVSTSGSAWNEQFF; DNA: TGTGCCAGCAGCGTTTCGACTAGCGGAAGTGCGTGGAATGAGCAGTTCTTC
size: many; V: TRBV28; D: NA; J: TRBJ1-5; CDR3: CASREQLFRLSNQPQHF; DNA: TGTGCCAGCAGAGAACAGCTTTTTCGGCTTAGCAATCAGCCCCAGCATTTT
size: many; V: TRBV2; D: TRBD2; J: TRBJ2-3; CDR3: CASSAPGGAGVTDTQYF; DNA: TGTGCCAGCAGTGCCCCCGGGGGGGCGGGAGTAACAGATACGCAGTATTTT
size: few; V: TRBV2; D: NA; J: TRBJ2-5; CDR3: CASSSFRLRFGAGTQYF; DNA: NA
size: NA; V: TRBV7-2; D: NA; J: TRBJ2-5; CDR3: CASKTGRETQYF; DNA: TGTGCCAGCAAAACAGGGCGGGAGACCCAGTACTTC
size: many; V: TRBV12-3/TRBV12-4; D: NA; J: TRBJ1-1; CDR3: CASTRRGEKTEAFF; DNA: TGTGCCAGCACCCGACGGGGGGAAAAAACTGAAGCTTTCTTT
size: many; V: TRBV29-1; D: NA; J: TRBJ2-1; CDR3: CSAEGPYNEQFF; DNA: TGCAGCGCCGAAGGGCCATACAATGAGCAGTTCTTC
size: NA; V: TRBV4-1; D: TRBD2; J: TRBJ2-7; CDR3: CASSLALAGVSYEQYF; DNA: TGCGCCAGCAGCCTCGCACTAGCGGGAGTATCCTACGAGCAGTACTTC
size: once; V: TRBV11-2; D: TRBD2; J: TRBJ2-5; CDR3: CASSLDLAELQETQYF; DNA: TGTGCCAGCAGCTTAGATCTAGCGGAGCTACAAGAGACCCAGTACTTC
size: many; V: TRBV24-1; D: TRBD1; J: TRBJ2-3; CDR3: CATSDLDRERDTQYF; DNA: TGTGCCACCAGTGATCTCGACAGGGAGAGGGATACGCAGTATTTT
size: many; V: TRBV6-1; D: NA; J: TRBJ2-1; CDR3: CASSTFSGYEQFF; DNA: TGTGCCAGCAGTACCTTTTCAGGCTATGAGCAGTTCTTC
size: few; V: TRBV13; D: TRBD2; J: TRBJ2-1; CDR3: CASSPPGTSGSKNEQFF; DNA: TGTGCCAGCAGCCCCCCCGGGACTAGCGGGAGTAAAAATGAGCAGTTCTTC
size: few; V: TRBV6-1; D: TRBD1; J: TRBJ2-7; CDR3: CASMWTGSIEQYF; DNA: TGTGCCAGCATGTGGACAGGGAGTATCGAGCAGTACTTC
size: few; V: TRBV7-9; D: NA; J: TRBJ2-2; CDR3: CASSLRVAKNTGELFF; DNA: TGTGCCAGCAGCCTGCGGGTCGCTAAGAACACCGGGGAGCTGTTTTTT
size: many; V: TRBV7-3; D: TRBD1; J: TRBJ2-3; CDR3: CASSRTGGSTDTQYF; DNA: TGTGCCAGCAGCCGGACAGGTGGTAGCACAGATACGCAGTATTTT
size: NA; V: TRBV19; D: NA; J: TRBJ2-2; CDR3: CASSGTAGELFF; DNA: TGTGCCAGTAGTGGCACGGCCGGGGAGCTGTTTTTT
size: many; V: TRBV13; D: NA; J: TRBJ2-7; CDR3: CASSGRGLSYEQYF; DNA: TGTGCCAGCAGCGGACGGGGTCTCAGCTACGAGCAGTACTTC
size: many; V: TRBV6-1; D: TRBD1; J: TRBJ1-1; CDR3: CASSGPGQQNTEAFF; DNA: TGTGCCAGCAGTGGGCCGGGACAGCAGAACACTGAAGCTTTCTTT
size: many; V: TRBV19; D: NA; J: TRBJ1-5; CDR3: CASSIDRDFNQPQHF; DNA: TGTGCCAGTAGTATAGACAGGGATTTCAATCAGCCCCAGCATTTT
size: many; V: TRBV2; D: TRBD1; J: TRBJ2-2; CDR3: CARGRDRANTGELFF; DNA: TGTGCCAGGGGGAGAGACAGGGCAAACACCGGGGAGCTGTTTTTT
size: many; V: TRBV28; D: NA; J: TRBJ2-7; CDR3: CASSLKGSRRYF; DNA: TGTGCCAGCAGCCTGAAGGGGTCTAGAAGGTACTTC
size: many; V: TRBV20-1; D: NA; J: TRBJ1-3; CDR3: CSAMSGAGNTIYF; DNA: TGCAGTGCTATGTCAGGGGCTGGAAACACCATATATTTT
size: many; V: TRBV7-9; D: NA; J: TRBJ2-3; CDR3: CASSLNTADTQYF; DNA: TGTGCCAGCAGCTTAAACACTGCAGATACGCAGTATTTT
size: many; V: TRBV27; D: NA; J: TRBJ2-2; CDR3: CASSFDPRHTGELFF; DNA: TGTGCCAGCAGCTTTGACCCAAGGCACACCGGGGAGCTGTTTTTT
size: many; V: TRBV4-1; D: NA; J: TRBJ2-1; CDR3: CASSQELMRSGRNEQFF; DNA: TGCGCCAGCAGCCAAGAGTTGATGAGGAGCGGTCGCAATGAGCAGTTCTTC
size: NA; V: TRBV12-3/TRBV12-4; D: TRBD2; J: TRBJ2-1; CDR3: CASRETSGSSEQFF; DNA: TGTGCCAGCAGGGAGACTAGCGGGAGCAGTGAGCAGTTCTTC
size: few; V: TRBV3-1; D: NA; J: TRBJ1-3; CDR3: CASSQASGCGNTIYF; DNA: TGTGCCAGCAGCCAAGCCTCCGGGTGTGGAAACACCATATATTTT
size: few; V: TRBV28; D: NA; J: TRBJ1-5; CDR3: CASGPRDVSNQPQHF; DNA: TGTGCCAGCGGCCCCCGGGACGTAAGCAATCAGCCCCAGCATTTT
size: many; V: TRBV6-1; D: TRBD2; J: TRBJ2-7; CDR3: CASRKNGLARYEQYF; DNA: TGTGCCAGCAGAAAGAACGGACTAGCGCGTTACGAGCAGTACTTC
size: many; V: TRBV6-4; D: NA; J: TRBJ2-5; CDR3: CASSDPLETQYF; DNA: TGTGCCAGCAGTGACCCCCTCGAGACCCAGTACTTC
size: few; V: TRBV19; D: NA; J: TRBJ1-6; CDR3: CASSMEPRPSSLALHF; DNA: TGTGCCAGTAGTATGGAACCGAGGCCCTCGAGTTTGGCCCTCCACTTT
size: NA; V: TRBV20-1; D: NA; J: TRBJ2-4; CDR3: CSTGPAGGNIQYF; DNA: TGCAGTACAGGACCCGCTGGGGGAAACATTCAGTACTTC
size: many; V: TRBV28; D: NA; J: TRBJ2-2; CDR3: CASSLVFPGNTGELFF; DNA: TGTGCCAGCAGTTTAGTTTTCCCCGGGAACACCGGGGAGCTGTTTTTT
size: many; V: TRBV6-1; D: TRBD1; J: TRBJ2-2; CDR3: CASSGQGDTGELFF; DNA: TGTGCCAGCAGTGGACAGGGTGACACCGGGGAGCTGTTTTTT
size: many; V: TRBV3-1; D: NA; J: TRBJ2-7; CDR3: CASSQGFSSSYEQYF; DNA: TGTGCCAGCAGCCAAGGGTTCTCATCTTCCTACGAGCAGTACTTC
size: many; V: TRBV12-3/TRBV12-4; D: TRBD2; J: TRBJ2-3; CDR3: CASSFLSGITDAQYF; DNA: TGTGCCAGCAGTTTTCTGAGCGGGATAACAGATGCGCAGTATTTT
size: NA; V: TRBV15; D: NA; J: TRBJ2-7; CDR3: CATSSGALYEQYF; DNA: TGTGCCACCAGCAGCGGGGCCCTCTACGAGCAGTACTTC
size: many; V: TRBV10-3; D: NA; J: TRBJ1-2; CDR3: CAISESEQGFYGYTF; DNA: TGTGCCATCAGTGAGTCGGAGCAGGGATTCTATGGCTACACCTTC
size: few; V: TRBV10-2; D: TRBD2; J: TRBJ2-7; CDR3: CASSEETSGRYEQYF; DNA: TGCGCCAGCAGTGAGGAGACTAGCGGGAGGTACGAGCAGTACTTC
size: NA; V: TRBV5-4; D: NA; J: TRBJ2-3; CDR3: CASSVDWISTDTQYF; DNA: TGTGCCAGCAGCGTTGACTGGATTAGCACAGATACGCAGTATTTT
size: many; V: TRBV7-2; D: TRBD2; J: TRBJ2-1; CDR3: CASSFQREEVGSYNEQFF; DNA: TGTGCCAGCAGCTTCCAGCGGGAGGAAGTAGGCTCCTACAATGAGCAGTTCTTC
size: NA; V: TRBV12-3/TRBV12-4; D: NA; J: TRBJ1-1; CDR3: CTSSWGPNTESFF; DNA: TGTACCAGCAGTTGGGGGCCGAACACTGAATCTTTCTTT
size: once; V: TRBV6-4; D: TRBD2; J: TRBJ2-1; CDR3: CATAATSGGPYNEQFF; DNA: TGTGCCACCGCCGCGACTAGCGGGGGCCCCTACAATGAGCAGTTCTTC
size: NA; V: TRBV12-3/TRBV12-4; D: NA; J: TRBJ2-1; CDR3: CASSSLGGIPRPAYNEQFF; DNA: TGTGCCAGCAGTTCGCTGGGGGGCATTCCCCGACCTGCCTACAATGAGCAGTTCTTC
size: NA; V: TRBV5-1; D: NA; J: TRBJ1-1; CDR3: CASTYSSMNTEAFF; DNA: TGCGCCAGCACCTATTCTAGCATGAACACTGAAGCTTTCTTT
size: many; V: TRBV2; D: NA; J: TRBJ1-1; CDR3: CASSGSLNTEAFF; DNA: TGTGCCAGCAGTGGCTCTCTAAACACTGAAGCTTTCTTT
size: many; V: TRBV9; D: TRBD1; J: TRBJ1-1; CDR3: CASSAGLTGVVANTEAFF; DNA: TGTGCCAGCAGCGCAGGGTTGACAGGGGTTGTTGCGAACACTGAAGCTTTCTTT